The present TCR beta chain was sequenced within a study of identical twins. Study-wide points: Reduced insertions were recorded for abundant cord blood beta clonotypes, with no such pattern in memory repertoires.

About this clonotype: No antigen is known for it.

Trimming took 4 bases from V and 7 from J, leaving 18 bases between them. CDR1 is SGHKS and CDR2 is YYEKEE in the germline V gene (reference sequence). The CDR3 consists of 16 residues. Template switching (which added a universal primer site) was used, and cDNA carried unique molecular identifiers. One entry per CDR3 protein results from TCRdb running MiXCR on the 5' RACE reads. Among about 900,000 distinct CDR3 sequences, roughly an eighth were seen once, and the ten largest hold around 1.6%. The sample was also reused in another study, on yellow fever vaccine responses in identical twins. That source adds: Convergence reportedly seemed to mark part of the twins' vaccine T cell response, with personalization marking the rest.

V usage is TRBV5-5 and J usage is TRBJ1-6, with TRBD1 as a possible D gene (6 bases). The clonotype was recovered from a woman in her late teens or twenties in good health. The sequenced sample consisted of PBMCs. CDR3 DNA sequence: TGTGCCAGCAGCCTAACCGATCGGACAGAAAATTCACCCCTCCACTTT. Encoded protein: CASSLTDRTENSPLHF.